A selection of T cell receptor beta chains follows, all from one sample in a study of OX40 agonist ivuxolimab in advanced cancers. TCRdb's table, derived via immunoSEQ multiplex PCR, lists solely in-frame clones and lacks some. The sample has more than 95,000 clones; 85% to 90% are singletons. The specimen was CD4+ or CD8+ T cells sorted from blood, collected in a trial of the OX40 agonist ivuxolimab. The receptors stem from an adult with an advanced solid tumor such as melanoma, head and neck, liver or kidney cancer. Each CDR3 is given with its conserved first and last residue. The order of the fields is J gene, D gene, clone size, V gene, CDR3 DNA, CDR3 protein. The D gene is left open where the match is weak. Rows give clone size only sometimes, using once, few, many, or a class for an expanded clone.

TRBJ1-2	-	few	TRBV16	TGTGCCAGCAGCCGAGACAGGTCTGAAGGCTACACCTTC	CASSRDRSEGYTF
TRBJ1-2	-	-	TRBV28	TGTGCCAGCAGTTTCCCGGTGGGGTGGGGTGGCTACACCTTC	CASSFPVGWGGYTF
TRBJ1-5	TRBD1	once	TRBV7-2	TGTGCCAGCAGCCCGACAGGGGACGTGGGTAGCAATCAGCCCCAGCATTTT	CASSPTGDVGSNQPQHF
TRBJ2-1	-	-	TRBV7-2	TGTGCCAGCAGCTTAGTTAATGAGCAGTTCTTC	CASSLVNEQFF
TRBJ1-2	-	-	TRBV6-1	TGTGCCAGCAGGGGAACTCAGGGGCTGAAGGGCTACACCTTC	CASRGTQGLKGYTF
TRBJ2-5	-	-	TRBV7-9	TGTGCCAGCAGCTTAGGTACTAACTACTTTAAGAAGACCCAGTACTTC	CASSLGTNYFKKTQYF
TRBJ2-7	TRBD1	-	TRBV19	TGTGCCAGTAGTATAACGACAGGGGGCCCGTACGAGCAGTACTTC	CASSITTGGPYEQYF
TRBJ2-4	-	-	TRBV19	TGTGCCAGTAGTCAAGACGTAGAAAACATTCAGTACTTC	CASSQDVENIQYF
TRBJ2-3	-	once	TRBV28	TGTGCCAGCAGTCCAGGGTCCACCGATACGCAATATTTT	CASSPGSTDTQYF
TRBJ2-7	-	-	TRBV2	TGTGCCAGCAGGGACAGTAGGTCCTACGAGCAGTACTTC	CASRDSRSYEQYF
TRBJ2-7	TRBD2	-	TRBV7-2	TGTGCCAGCAGCTCGAGGAAAGCGGGGGGATCCTACGAGCAGTACTTC	CASSSRKAGGSYEQYF
TRBJ1-6	-	-	TRBV18	TGTGCCAGCTCACCAGGGGGGGGTAATTCACCCCTCCACTTT	CASSPGGGNSPLHF
TRBJ2-2	-	-	TRBV28	TGTGCCAGCAGGGCGGGGTCTAACACCGGGGAGCTGTTTTTT	CASRAGSNTGELFF
TRBJ2-7	-	-	TRBV27	TGTGCCAGCAGTTTATCGGCCGAGCAGTACTTC	CASSLSAEQYF
TRBJ2-1	-	-	TRBV28	TGTGCCACCGACGGGAGCTCCTACAATGAGCAGTTCTTC	CATDGSSYNEQFF
TRBJ1-1	-	-	TRBV28	TGTGCCAGCAGTTTACAGGGGCTTGAAGCTTTCTTT	CASSLQGLEAFF
TRBJ1-1	-	once	TRBV7-9	TGTGCCAGCAGCCCCCGGGCTACAGGGAACACTGAAGCTTTCTTT	CASSPRATGNTEAFF